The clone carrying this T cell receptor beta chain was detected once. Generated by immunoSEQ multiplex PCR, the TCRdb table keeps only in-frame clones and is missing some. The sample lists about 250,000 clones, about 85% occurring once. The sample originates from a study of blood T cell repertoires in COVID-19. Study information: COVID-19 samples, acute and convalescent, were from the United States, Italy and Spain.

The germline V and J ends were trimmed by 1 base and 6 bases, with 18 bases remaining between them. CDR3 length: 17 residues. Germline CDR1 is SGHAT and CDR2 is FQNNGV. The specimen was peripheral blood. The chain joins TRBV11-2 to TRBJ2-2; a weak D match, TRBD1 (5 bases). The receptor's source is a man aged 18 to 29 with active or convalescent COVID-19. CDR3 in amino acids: CASSLAFRVAYAGELFF. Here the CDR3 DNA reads TGTGCCAGCAGCTTAGCTTTCAGGGTCGCTTATGCCGGGGAGCTGTTTTTT.